The 19 T cell receptor beta chains in this list originate from one sample, sequenced in a study of blood T cell repertoires in COVID-19. Assay: immunoSEQ multiplex PCR; the TCRdb copy retains only in-frame clones and omits some. The sample lists roughly 200,000 clones, 70% to 85% occurring once. The sequencing sample was made of peripheral blood. All receptors derive from a man in his forties or fifties who had recovered from COVID-19.

The chain links TRBV5-5 to TRBJ2-7; 7 bases line up with TRBD1. Germline CDR1 SGHKS, CDR2 YYEKEE (reference sequence). This CDR3 has 15 residues. The V segment lost 0 bases and the J segment 4 bases; nucleotides outside the gene matches: 7. CDR3 amino acids: CASSLVSGGVYEQYF. The CDR3 coding sequence is TGTGCCAGCAGCTTGGTGTCAGGGGGTGTTTACGAGCAGTACTTC.

CDR3 coding DNA: TGCGCCAGCAGCTTGCGGGACAGACTAGCGGGGGCTAACACCGGGGAGCTGTTTTTT. Translated: CASSLRDRLAGANTGELFF. The genes are TRBV5-1 and TRBJ2-2, with 12 nucleotides matching TRBD2. Per germline, CDR1 SGHRS and CDR2 YFSETQ. V lost 1 base, J lost 2 bases, and 9 bases stayed unmatched. The CDR3 runs to 19 residues.

V gene TRBV27 combines with J gene TRBJ2-7; 11 bases agree with TRBD2. Germline CDR1 reads MNHEY; CDR2 reads SMNVEV (reference sequence). The junction had 7 bases not matched to a gene; V was cut back by 6 bases and J by 3 bases. CDR3 size: 15 residues. The CDR3 loop is CASSALTSGIYEQYF. CDR3 nucleotides: TGTGCCAGCAGCGCTTTGACTAGCGGGATCTACGAGCAGTACTTC.

This clone occurred a few times. V is TRBV10-3 and J is TRBJ1-3, with 7 bases that match TRBD1. The length of the CDR3 is 13 residues. Germline trimming cut 6 bases from V and 1 base from J; bases unmatched to any gene: 0. CDR1 is ENHRY and CDR2 is SYGVKD in the germline V gene. Here the CDR3 reads CAIRQGSGNTIYF. In DNA form, the CDR3 reads TGTGCCATCAGACAGGGGTCTGGAAACACCATATATTTT.

CDR3 protein: CASSYSGQDHNSPLHF. The CDR3 DNA sequence: TGTGCCAGCAGTTACTCGGGGCAGGACCATAATTCACCCCTCCACTTT. The V and J genes are TRBV6-5 and TRBJ1-6; D might be TRBD1 (5 bases). CDR1 is MNHEY, CDR2 SVGAGI, per germline. The CDR3 extends over 16 amino acids. V lost 0 bases and J lost 5, with 11 bases in between.

This clone was recorded a few times. The chain uses TRBV10-3 and TRBJ2-4; 10 bases fit TRBD1. V was clipped by 11 bases and J by 3 bases; unmatched bases: 4. Germline V lookup: CDR1 ENHRY, CDR2 SYGVKD. This CDR3 contains 13 residues. The CDR3 sequence is CASRDRGKNIQYF. In nucleotides, the CDR3 is TGTGCCTCCCGGGACAGGGGCAAAAACATTCAGTACTTC.

With regard to this clone: A read error may produce the germline difference seen at one junction end. The gene calls are TRBV6-5 and TRBJ2-7, with TRBD2 matching over 9 bases. This CDR3 contains 15 residues. Germline lookup yields CDR1 MNHEY and CDR2 SVGAGI. The CDR3 here is CASSDSSGISYEQYF. CDR3 DNA: TGTGCCAGCAGTGACTCTAGCGGGATCTCCTACGAGCAGTACTTC.

This clone was counted a few times. The rearrangement joins TRBV5-4 to TRBJ2-5; 7 nucleotides agree with TRBD1. The CDR3 runs to 14 residues. V lost 3 bases and J lost 2; bases outside the gene matches: 4. Germline V gives CDR1 SGHNT, CDR2 YYREEE (reference sequence). CDR3 loop: CASSSGQKQETQYF. CDR3 nucleotides: TGTGCCAGCAGCTCGGGACAGAAACAAGAGACCCAGTACTTC.

The V call is TRBV7-3, the J call TRBJ2-2; 9 bases match TRBD2. V was clipped by 4 bases and J by 4 bases; unmatched bases: 7. In germline, CDR1 is SGHTA, CDR2 FQGTGA. This CDR3 is built from 16 residues. The CDR3 is CASSSIAGESTGELFF. CDR3 coding DNA: TGTGCCAGCAGCTCAATAGCGGGAGAATCCACCGGGGAGCTGTTTTTT.

V usage is TRBV30 and J usage is TRBJ1-3; D gene unclear. Germline values: CDR1 GTSNPN, CDR2 SVGIG (reference sequence). Trimming shortened V by 3 bases and J by 5 bases, and 20 bases separated the two germline ends. The CDR3 consists of 16 residues. CDR3 sequence reads: CAWRPPIGRTRNTIYF. For the CDR3, the DNA is TGTGCCTGGAGGCCCCCGATAGGGAGGACCAGAAACACCATATATTTT.

V is TRBV19 and J is TRBJ2-2, with 15 bases that match TRBD2. The germline V gene encodes CDR1 LNHDA and CDR2 SQIVND (reference sequence). This CDR3 has 18 residues. The V gene end was trimmed by 5 bases and the J gene end by 1 base; junction bases not matched to a gene: 5. The DNA for the CDR3 is TGTGCCAGTAGTCCCTGGACTAGCGGGAGGGGGAACACCGGGGAGCTGTTTTTT. This sequence encodes CASSPWTSGRGNTGELFF.

In its sample, this clone was seen a few times. The chain couples TRBV12-3 or TRBV12-4 to TRBJ2-5, with D unresolved. Deletions cut 3 bases from V and 4 bases from J, with 9 bases between. The CDR3 sequence is 13 residues long. CDR3 in amino acids: CASSFEVGETQYF. The CDR3 DNA sequence: TGTGCCAGCAGTTTTGAGGTAGGAGAGACCCAGTACTTC.

The chain carries TRBV5-5 and TRBJ2-1; a possible D gene is TRBD1 (5 bases). This CDR3 is 15 amino acids long. Germline V gene lookup returns CDR1 SGHKS and CDR2 YYEKEE (reference sequence). V lost 1 base, J lost 5 bases, and 13 bases lay in between. CDR3: CASSLTATANNEQFF. The CDR3 DNA is TGTGCCAGCAGCTTGACAGCGACAGCAAACAATGAGCAGTTCTTC.

The chain is built from TRBV30 and TRBJ2-3; 10 bases align to TRBD2. Germline lookup yields CDR1 GTSNPN and CDR2 SVGIG (reference sequence). V shed 4 bases, J shed 4 bases, and the junction held 14 bases outside the gene matches. The length of the CDR3 is 17 residues. The CDR3 sequence is CAWKGPSGSIVPDTQYF. CDR3 DNA: TGTGCCTGGAAGGGACCTAGCGGGAGTATAGTTCCAGATACGCAGTATTTT.

V is TRBV7-8 and J is TRBJ1-2, with TRBD1 matching over 8 bases. Germline loops: CDR1 SGHVS, CDR2 FQNEAQ. Unmatched junction bases numbered 4, after V lost 1 base and J lost 6 bases. The CDR3 totals 14 residues. The CDR3 loop is CASSLVSGGHGYTF. CDR3 nucleotide sequence: TGTGCCAGCAGCTTAGTCTCAGGGGGCCATGGCTACACCTTC.

The chain joins TRBV3-1 (or the pseudogene TRBV3-2) to TRBJ1-6, with unresolved D. The V and J ends lost 2 bases and 7 bases respectively, with 6 bases between them. Germline-derived CDR1 and CDR2 are LGHDT and YNNKEL (reference sequence). This CDR3 region has 13 residues. Here the CDR3 DNA reads TGTGCCAGCAGCCAAACGGGGAATTCACCCCTCCACTTT. Its translation: CASSQTGNSPLHF.

The chain carries TRBV12-3 or TRBV12-4 and TRBJ1-6, with 7 bases matching TRBD1. This CDR3 has 13 amino acids. With V trimmed by 5 bases and J by 9 bases, 4 bases remained unmatched. CDR3 in amino acids: CASSTRQGSPLHF. The CDR3 region has the DNA TGTGCCAGCAGTACTCGACAGGGTTCACCCCTCCACTTT.

The V gene is TRBV27, the J gene TRBJ1-1; D perhaps matches TRBD1 (5 bases). The CDR3 is 14 residues long. V was pared by 3 bases and J by 5 bases, with 13 bases between. CDR1 and CDR2 from the germline V gene are MNHEY and SMNVEV (reference sequence). The CDR3 DNA sequence: TGTGCCAGCAGTTTTCAAAGGGGTGGGACTGAAGCTTTCTTT. It encodes CASSFQRGGTEAFF.

This chain connects TRBV6-5 to TRBJ2-1; D is ambiguous. The germline CDR1 and CDR2 sequences are MNHEY and SVGAGI. The CDR3 loop spans 13 amino acids. Between the trimmed V and J ends, which lost 7 bases and 5 bases, there was a span of 12 bases. Here the CDR3 reads CASIFSRDNEQFF. The CDR3 region has the DNA TGTGCCAGCATATTCTCAAGAGACAATGAGCAGTTCTTC.